The 5 T cell receptor beta chains listed next were all sequenced from one sample in a study of blood T cell repertoires in COVID-19. Assay: immunoSEQ multiplex PCR; the TCRdb copy retains only in-frame clones and omits some. Found here are about 40,000 clones, just under 85% of them singletons; the top ten hold about 4.9%. Sequencing was done on a sample of peripheral blood. The receptors shown here come from a man in his forties or fifties with active COVID-19.

The V gene is TRBV12-3 or TRBV12-4, the J gene TRBJ1-1, with D tentatively TRBD1 (5 bases). This CDR3 comprises 13 residues. V dropped 6 bases and J dropped 1 base, with 9 bases sitting between them. As DNA, the CDR3 is TGTGCCAGCAGAACTACAGGGAACACTGAAGCTTTCTTT. Translation: CASRTTGNTEAFF.

The genes are TRBV14 and TRBJ2-7, with 8 positions matching TRBD2. Germline CDR1 and CDR2: SGHDN and FVKESK. V gave up 0 bases and J gave up 3 bases; unmatched junction bases: 7. This CDR3 comprises 16 residues. CDR3 DNA sequence: TGTGCCAGCAGCCAAGATGGGATAGCGGGGATCTACGAGCAGTACTTC. Translating it yields CASSQDGIAGIYEQYF.

This clone is a singleton in its sample. J is TRBJ1-6 and V is TRBV27; no definite D call. Trimming removed 5 bases from V and 13 bases from J, with 15 bases in between. The CDR3 spans 13 residues. Germline values: CDR1 MNHEY, CDR2 SMNVEV (reference sequence). The CDR3 coding sequence is TGTGCCAGCAGTCCCCGAGTGCCGTCTCCCCTCCACTTT. This codes for CASSPRVPSPLHF.

The V call is TRBV6-2 or TRBV6-3, the J call TRBJ2-3, with TRBD1 as a possible D gene (6 bases). Germline V gives CDR1 MNHEY, CDR2 SVGEGT. The CDR3 length is 16 residues. V was clipped by 0 bases and J by 5 bases, with 15 bases between them. The CDR3 here is CASSYSRGGSGDTQYF. CDR3 sequence (DNA): TGTGCCAGCAGTTACTCGAGAGGGGGTTCGGGAGATACGCAGTATTTT.

The chain has TRBV12-5 and TRBJ2-1, with 8 nucleotides matching TRBD2. The ends lost 2 bases at V and 9 bases at J; junction bases unmatched: 21. The CDR3 has 19 amino acids. The V gene's germline CDR1 is LGHNT and CDR2 FRNRAP. CDR3 sequence (DNA): TGTGCTAGTGGTTTGAAAGGTAGCGGGACCACGACATCTACAATTGAGCAGTTCTTC. Its translation: CASGLKGSGTTTSTIEQFF.